This paragraph covers one T cell receptor (beta chain) sequence. Its specificity is not known. Primers used in a second PCR of roughly 6 to 12 cycles were a sample-barcoded 5' primer and a J-beta primer mix. TCRdb recomputed calls from the 5' RACE reads with MiXCR, one row per CDR3 protein. The profile covers some 760,000 distinct CDR3 sequences, with 25% appearing a single time and more than 7.5% taken by the ten largest. The source of the sample is a study of blood T cells in healthy people across ages. Overall study findings and caveats: PBMCs left unsorted prevented a conclusive naive versus antigen-experienced comparison.

V lost 5 bases, J lost 6 bases, and 6 bases lay in between. The V gene's germline CDR1 is KGHDR and CDR2 SFDVKD. The CDR3 has 12 residues. The sample was also reused in another study, on T cells of mothers and their children. As that report states: RNA extracted was entirely used for cDNA synthesis, around 1.6 ug per 15 ul. Mothers yielded over 8.5 million CDR3 reads, children around 3.3 million each. Thymic selection, a shaping force on TCR recombination output, acts similarly in related and unrelated pairs.

The V and J genes are TRBV24-1 and TRBJ2-2, with D perhaps matching TRBD2 (5 bases). The TCR sequence derives from a boy younger than 18 in good health. Sequencing input: blood. Here the CDR3 reads CATSGGPGELFF. Here the CDR3 DNA reads TGTGCCACCAGTGGAGGGCCCGGGGAGCTGTTTTTT.